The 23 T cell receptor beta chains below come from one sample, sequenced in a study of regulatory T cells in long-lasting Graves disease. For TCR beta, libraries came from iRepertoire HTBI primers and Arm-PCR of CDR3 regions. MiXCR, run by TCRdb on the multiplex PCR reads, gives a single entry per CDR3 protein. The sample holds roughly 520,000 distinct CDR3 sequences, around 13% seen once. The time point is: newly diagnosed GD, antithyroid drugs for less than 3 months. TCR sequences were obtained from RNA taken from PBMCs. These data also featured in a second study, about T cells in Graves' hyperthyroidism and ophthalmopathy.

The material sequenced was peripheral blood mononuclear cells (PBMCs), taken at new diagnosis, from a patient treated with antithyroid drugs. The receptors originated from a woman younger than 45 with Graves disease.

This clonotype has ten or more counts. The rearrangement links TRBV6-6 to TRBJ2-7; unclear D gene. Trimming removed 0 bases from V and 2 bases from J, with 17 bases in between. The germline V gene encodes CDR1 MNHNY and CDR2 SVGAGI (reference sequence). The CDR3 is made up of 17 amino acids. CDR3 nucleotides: TGTGCCAGCAGTTACTCGATCATTGGTGTCCCCACCTACGAGCAGTACTTC. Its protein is CASSYSIIGVPTYEQYF.

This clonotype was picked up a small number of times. The CDR3 loop reads CASSQDEVYYEQYF. DNA of the CDR3: TGCGCCAGCAGCCAAGACGAGGTTTACTACGAGCAGTACTTC. The rearrangement links TRBV4-1 to TRBJ2-7; D is uncertain. The germline V gene has CDR1 MGHRA and CDR2 YSYEKL. Between the trimmed V and J ends, which lost 0 bases and 3 bases, there was a span of 9 bases. The CDR3 totals 14 residues.

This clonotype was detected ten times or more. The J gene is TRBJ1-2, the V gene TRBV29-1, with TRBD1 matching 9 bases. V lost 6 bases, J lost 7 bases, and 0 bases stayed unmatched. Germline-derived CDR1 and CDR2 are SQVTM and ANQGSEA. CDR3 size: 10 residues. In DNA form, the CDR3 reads TGCAGCGTGACAGGGGGTGGCTACACCTTC. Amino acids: CSVTGGGYTF.

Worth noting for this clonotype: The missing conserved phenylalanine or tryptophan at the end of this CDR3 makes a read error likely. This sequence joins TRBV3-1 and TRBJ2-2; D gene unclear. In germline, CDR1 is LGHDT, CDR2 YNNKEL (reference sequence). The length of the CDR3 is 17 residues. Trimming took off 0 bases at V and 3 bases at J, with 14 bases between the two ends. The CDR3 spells CASSQDFGPAHTGELFL. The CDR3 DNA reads TGTGCCAGCAGCCAAGATTTTGGGCCAGCTCACACCGGGGAGCTGTTTCTT.

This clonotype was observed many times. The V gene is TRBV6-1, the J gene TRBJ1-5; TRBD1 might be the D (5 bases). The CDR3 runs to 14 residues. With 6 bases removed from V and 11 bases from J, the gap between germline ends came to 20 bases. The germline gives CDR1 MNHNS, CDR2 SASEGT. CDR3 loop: CASSHGTPSIAQHF. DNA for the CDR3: TGTGCCAGCAGCCATGGGACTCCTAGTATCGCCCAGCATTTT.

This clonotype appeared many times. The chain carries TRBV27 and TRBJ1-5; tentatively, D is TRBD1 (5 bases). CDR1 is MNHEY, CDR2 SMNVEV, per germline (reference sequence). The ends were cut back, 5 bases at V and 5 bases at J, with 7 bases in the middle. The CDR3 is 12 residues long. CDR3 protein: CASSRQYQPQHF. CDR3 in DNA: TGTGCCAGCAGTAGACAGTATCAGCCCCAGCATTTT.

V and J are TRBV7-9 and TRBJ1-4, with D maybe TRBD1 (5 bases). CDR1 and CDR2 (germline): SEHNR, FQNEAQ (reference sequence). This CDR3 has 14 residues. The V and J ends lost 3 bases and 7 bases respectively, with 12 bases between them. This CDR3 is CASSFWQGGEKLFF. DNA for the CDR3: TGTGCCAGCAGCTTCTGGCAGGGCGGTGAAAAACTGTTTTTT.

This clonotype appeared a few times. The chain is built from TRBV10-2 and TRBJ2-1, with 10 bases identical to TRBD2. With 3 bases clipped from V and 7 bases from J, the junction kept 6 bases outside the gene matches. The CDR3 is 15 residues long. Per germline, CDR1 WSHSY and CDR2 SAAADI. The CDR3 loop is CASSDPSGSANEQFF. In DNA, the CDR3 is TGCGCCAGCAGTGACCCTAGCGGGAGTGCAAATGAGCAGTTCTTC.

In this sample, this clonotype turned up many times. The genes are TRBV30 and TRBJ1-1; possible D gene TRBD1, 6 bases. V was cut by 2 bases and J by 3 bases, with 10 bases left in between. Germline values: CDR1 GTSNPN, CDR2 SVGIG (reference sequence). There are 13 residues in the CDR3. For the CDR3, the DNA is TGTGCCTGGAGTCTAACAGGGTACACTGAAGCTTTCTTT. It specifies CAWSLTGYTEAFF.

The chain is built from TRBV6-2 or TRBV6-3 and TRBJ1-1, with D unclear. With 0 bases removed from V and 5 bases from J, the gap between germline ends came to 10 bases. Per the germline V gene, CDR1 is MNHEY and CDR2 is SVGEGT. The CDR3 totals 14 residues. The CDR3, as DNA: TGTGCCAGCAGTTACTCTGTTGAGAAGACTGAAGCTTTCTTT. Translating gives CASSYSVEKTEAFF.

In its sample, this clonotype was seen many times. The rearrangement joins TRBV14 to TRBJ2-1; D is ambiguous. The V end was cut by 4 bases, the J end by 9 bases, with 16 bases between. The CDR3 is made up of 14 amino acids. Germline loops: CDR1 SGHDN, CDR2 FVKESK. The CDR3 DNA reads TGTGCCAGCAGCCGATCCTCCCCTGCGGCTGAGCAGTTCTTC. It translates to CASSRSSPAAEQFF.

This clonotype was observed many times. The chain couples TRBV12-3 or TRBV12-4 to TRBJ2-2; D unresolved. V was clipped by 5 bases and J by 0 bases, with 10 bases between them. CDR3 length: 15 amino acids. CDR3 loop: CASSNNPANTGELFF. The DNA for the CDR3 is TGTGCCAGCAGTAACAACCCGGCGAACACCGGGGAGCTGTTTTTT.

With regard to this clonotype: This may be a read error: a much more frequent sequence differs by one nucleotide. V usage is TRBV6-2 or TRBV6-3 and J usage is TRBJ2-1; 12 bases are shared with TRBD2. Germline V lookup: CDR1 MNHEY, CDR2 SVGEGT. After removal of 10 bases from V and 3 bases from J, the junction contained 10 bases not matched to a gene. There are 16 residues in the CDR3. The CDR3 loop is CAIIPSGRAVYNEQFF. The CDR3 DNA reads TGTGCCATCATTCCTAGCGGGAGGGCCGTCTACAATGAGCAGTTCTTC.

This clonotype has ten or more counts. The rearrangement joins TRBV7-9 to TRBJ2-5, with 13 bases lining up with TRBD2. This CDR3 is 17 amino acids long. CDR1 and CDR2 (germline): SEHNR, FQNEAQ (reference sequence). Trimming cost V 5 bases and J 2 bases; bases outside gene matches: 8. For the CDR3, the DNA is TGTGCCAGCAGCCAAGGACTAGCGGGAGTGGGGCAAGAGACCCAGTACTTC. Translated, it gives CASSQGLAGVGQETQYF.

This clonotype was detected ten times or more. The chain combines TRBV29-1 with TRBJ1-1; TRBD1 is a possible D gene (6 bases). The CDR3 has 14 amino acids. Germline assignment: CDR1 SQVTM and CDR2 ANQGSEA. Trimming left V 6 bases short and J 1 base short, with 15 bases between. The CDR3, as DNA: TGCAGCGTACTGACAGGATACGCGAACACTGAAGCTTTCTTT. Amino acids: CSVLTGYANTEAFF.

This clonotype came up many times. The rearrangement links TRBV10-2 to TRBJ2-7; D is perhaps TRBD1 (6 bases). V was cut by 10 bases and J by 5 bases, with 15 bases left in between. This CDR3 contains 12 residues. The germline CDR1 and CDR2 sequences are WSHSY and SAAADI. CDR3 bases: TGCGCCACCCAGGGGAGCCCCCACGAGCAGTACTTC. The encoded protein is CATQGSPHEQYF.

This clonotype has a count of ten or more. CDR3 coding DNA: TGTGCCAGCAGCTTATGGATGAATGAAAAACTGTTTTTT. Translated: CASSLWMNEKLFF. The V call is TRBV7-8, the J call TRBJ1-4; D ambiguous. The ends were cut back, 2 bases at V and 5 bases at J, with 6 bases in the middle. The CDR3 spans 13 residues. Germline CDR1 reads SGHVS; CDR2 reads FQNEAQ. Looking up the rest from reference TRBV7-8 and TRBJ1-4 gives the full variable domain: GAGVSQSPRYKVAKRGQDVALRCDPISGHVSLFWYQQALGQGPEFLTYFQNEAQLDKSGLPSDRFFAERPEGSVSTLKIQRTQQEDSAVYLCASSLWMNEKLFFGSGTQLSVL.

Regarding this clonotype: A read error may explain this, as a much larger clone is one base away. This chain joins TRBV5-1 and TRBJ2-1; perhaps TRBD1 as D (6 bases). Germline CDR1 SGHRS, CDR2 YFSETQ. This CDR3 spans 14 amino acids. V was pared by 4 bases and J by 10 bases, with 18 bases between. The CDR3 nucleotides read TGCGCCAGCAGCCCGATCGCAGGGGCAGACGAGCAGTTCTTC. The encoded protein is CASSPIAGADEQFF.

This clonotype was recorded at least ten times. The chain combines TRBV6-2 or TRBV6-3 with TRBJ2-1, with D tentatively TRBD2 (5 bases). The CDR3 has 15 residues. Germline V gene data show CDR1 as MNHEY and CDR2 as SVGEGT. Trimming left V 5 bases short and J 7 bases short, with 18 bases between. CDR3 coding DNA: TGTGCCAGCAGTCGAATTTGGACTCGTCCAAATGAGCAGTTCTTC. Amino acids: CASSRIWTRPNEQFF.

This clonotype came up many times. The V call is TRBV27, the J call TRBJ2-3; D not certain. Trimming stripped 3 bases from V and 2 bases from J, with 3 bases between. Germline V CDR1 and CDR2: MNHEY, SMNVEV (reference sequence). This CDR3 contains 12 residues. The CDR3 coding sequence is TGTGCCAGCAGTTTCAACACAGATACGCAGTATTTT. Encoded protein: CASSFNTDTQYF.

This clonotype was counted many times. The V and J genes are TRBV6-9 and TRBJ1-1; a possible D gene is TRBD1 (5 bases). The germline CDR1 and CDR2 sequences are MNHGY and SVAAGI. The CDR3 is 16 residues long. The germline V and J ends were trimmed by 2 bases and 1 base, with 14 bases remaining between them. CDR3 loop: CASSYMAGRANTEAFF. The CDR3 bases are TGTGCCAGCAGTTATATGGCAGGGCGGGCGAACACTGAAGCTTTCTTT.

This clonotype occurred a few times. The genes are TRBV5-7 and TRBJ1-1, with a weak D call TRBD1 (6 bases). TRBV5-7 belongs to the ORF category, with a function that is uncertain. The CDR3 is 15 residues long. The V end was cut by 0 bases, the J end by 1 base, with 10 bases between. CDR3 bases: TGTGCCAGCAGCTTGGTGGGGACACGGAACACTGAAGCTTTCTTT. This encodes CASSLVGTRNTEAFF.

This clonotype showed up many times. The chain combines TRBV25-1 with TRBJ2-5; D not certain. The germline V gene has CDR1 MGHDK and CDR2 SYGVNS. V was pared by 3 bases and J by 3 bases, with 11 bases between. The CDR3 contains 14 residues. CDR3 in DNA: TGTGCCAGCAGTGATCCAGGCAAGAAAGAGACCCAGTACTTC. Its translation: CASSDPGKKETQYF.